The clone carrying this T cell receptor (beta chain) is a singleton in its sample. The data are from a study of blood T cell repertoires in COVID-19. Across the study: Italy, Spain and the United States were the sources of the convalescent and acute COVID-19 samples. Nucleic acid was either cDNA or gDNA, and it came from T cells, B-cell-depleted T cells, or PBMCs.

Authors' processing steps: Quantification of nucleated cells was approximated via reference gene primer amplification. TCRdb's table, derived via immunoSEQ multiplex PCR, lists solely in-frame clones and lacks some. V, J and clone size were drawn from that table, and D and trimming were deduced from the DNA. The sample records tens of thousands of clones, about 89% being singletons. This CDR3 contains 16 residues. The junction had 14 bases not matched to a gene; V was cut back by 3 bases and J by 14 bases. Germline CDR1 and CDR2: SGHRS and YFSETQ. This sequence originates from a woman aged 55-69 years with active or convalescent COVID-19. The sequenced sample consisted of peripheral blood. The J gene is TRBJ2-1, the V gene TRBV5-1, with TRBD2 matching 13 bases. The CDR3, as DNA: TGCGCCAGCAGCTCATACTCGACTAGCGGGGGGACCTCGGAGTTCTTC. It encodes CASSSYSTSGGTSEFF.